This TCR beta chain emerged from a study of long-term antiretroviral therapy in people with HIV. Study conclusions and caveats: Information on adherence, resistance and therapy changes was unavailable.

A v3.0 immunoSEQ assay was performed at survey level. The table came from immunoSEQ multiplex PCR; TCRdb's copy has only in-frame clones and leaves some out. The sample carries 25,000 to 30,000 clones, approximately 95% recorded once. CDR1 and CDR2 from the germline V gene are SGHVS and FQNEAQ. The ends lost 6 bases at V and 1 base at J; junction bases unmatched: 11. The CDR3 contains 17 residues. Notes on this clone: Its antigen is still unknown.

The chain has TRBV7-8 and TRBJ1-5; 8 bases fit TRBD1. This TCR derives from a man between 25 and 39 years old with HIV. Sequenced here: unsorted PBMCs, sampled 5.3 years after starting antiretroviral therapy. CDR3 loop: CASSSFRDRRSNQPQHF. CDR3 DNA sequence: TGTGCCAGCAGTTCGTTTAGGGACAGGCGGAGCAATCAGCCCCAGCATTTT. The full variable domain, with the rest looked up from reference TRBV7-8 and TRBJ1-5, is GAGVSQSPRYKVAKRGQDVALRCDPISGHVSLFWYQQALGQGPEFLTYFQNEAQLDKSGLPSDRFFAERPEGSVSTLKIQRTQQEDSAVYLCASSSFRDRRSNQPQHFGDGTRLSIL.